Following are 24 T cell receptor beta chains from one sample sequenced in a study of T-cell reconstitution after alpha-beta-depleted transplantation in children. TCRbeta library construction was performed incorporating unique molecular identifiers. One entry per CDR3 protein results from TCRdb running MiXCR on the PCR reads. The sample yields around 250,000 distinct CDR3 sequences, 9.9% seen once. The sample consisted of PBMCs from the stem cell graft donor, taken from the stem cell graft. The source of these receptors is a human donor who donated a stem cell graft to a child with SCID.

This clonotype was detected a few times. The chain has TRBV20-1 and TRBJ2-7, with 9 bases identical to TRBD2. The V gene's germline CDR1 is DFQATT and CDR2 SNEGSKA (reference sequence). With 6 bases clipped from V and 7 bases from J, the junction kept 7 bases outside the gene matches. The CDR3 loop spans 12 amino acids. This chain's CDR3 is CSAGLAGGEQYF. The CDR3 bases are TGCAGTGCGGGACTAGCTGGGGGGGAGCAGTACTTC.

Of note for this clonotype: The germline gene is not matched at one end of the junction; a read error may be the cause. V and J are TRBV3-1 and TRBJ2-3, with D maybe TRBD1 (5 bases). CDR1 is LGHDT and CDR2 is YNNKEL in the germline V gene (reference sequence). The CDR3 extends over 15 amino acids. The CDR3 nucleotides read TGTGCCTGCAGCCAACAGGTGACTTGGACAGATACGCAGTATTTT. Its translation: CACSQQVTWTDTQYF.

This clonotype was detected many times. The V gene is TRBV6-5, the J gene TRBJ2-3, with D perhaps matching TRBD1 or TRBD2 (5 bases each). The CDR3 runs 17 residues. Germline loops: CDR1 MNHEY, CDR2 SVGAGI. Trimming took off 4 bases at V and 1 base at J, with 18 bases between the two ends. The CDR3 spells CASSLGVRVTGTDTQYF. CDR3 DNA sequence: TGTGCCAGCAGTTTGGGGGTGCGAGTGACAGGCACAGATACGCAGTATTTT.

The chain couples TRBV7-6 to TRBJ2-5, with D tentatively TRBD2 (6 bases). Germline V gene data show CDR1 as SGHVS and CDR2 as FNYEAQ. With 5 bases removed from V and 4 bases from J, the gap between germline ends came to 20 bases. The CDR3 is 16 residues long. The CDR3, as DNA: TGTGCCAGCAGCAGAATTAGCGGAACCCAGAGAGAGACCCAGTACTTC. It yields the protein CASSRISGTQRETQYF. Full variable domain (remainder filled in from reference TRBV7-6 and TRBJ2-5): GAGVSQSPRYKVTKRGQDVALRCDPISGHVSLYWYRQALGQGPEFLTYFNYEAQQDKSGLPNDRFSAERPEGSISTLTIQRTEQRDSAMYRCASSRISGTQRETQYFGPGTRLLVL.

This sequence joins TRBV4-2 and TRBJ1-1, with D uncertain. CDR1 LGHNA and CDR2 YNFKEQ come from the germline V gene. The V end was cut by 4 bases, the J end by 12 bases, with 15 bases between. CDR3 length: 12 residues. CDR3 in amino acids: CASSPLGQLPFF. The CDR3 nucleotides read TGTGCCAGCAGCCCATTGGGCCAACTGCCTTTCTTT.

V is TRBV20-1 and J is TRBJ2-1, with a tentative D call TRBD1 (5 bases). The CDR3 is 14 amino acids. Germline CDR1 and CDR2: DFQATT and SNEGSKA (reference sequence). The CDR3: CSEAGPPYMNEQFF. The CDR3 nucleotides are TGCAGCGAGGCAGGGCCCCCCTACATGAATGAGCAGTTCTTC.

Details on this clonotype: An end of the junction does not agree with germline; a read error may underlie this. The chain has TRBV6-1 and TRBJ1-2; 7 bases fit TRBD1. Germline V CDR1 and CDR2: MNHNS, SASEGT. CDR3 length equals 13 residues. The CDR3 region is CASTRDSTYDYTF. In DNA form, the CDR3 reads TGTGCCAGCACCCGGGACAGCACCTATGACTACACCTTC.

This clonotype has only a few counts. The chain uses TRBV20-1 and TRBJ2-5, with 7 bases that match TRBD2. Trimming took 6 bases from V and 2 from J; bases not matched to a gene: 3. There are 12 residues in the CDR3. The germline CDR1 and CDR2 sequences are DFQATT and SNEGSKA (reference sequence). CDR3 loop: CSAEREQETQYF. The CDR3 coding sequence is TGCAGTGCCGAGCGGGAACAAGAGACCCAGTACTTC.

This clonotype was detected only a few times. The genes are TRBV12-3 or TRBV12-4 and TRBJ1-2; the D is unclear. Trimming left V 2 bases short and J 8 bases short, with 9 bases between. CDR3 size: 12 residues. CDR3 sequence (DNA): TGTGCCAGCAGTTTAAGAGGATGGGGCTACACCTTC. Its protein product is CASSLRGWGYTF.

The CDR3: CASSFPGTDSSGANVLTF. The DNA of the CDR3 is TGTGCCAGCAGTTTTCCCGGGACGGATAGCTCTGGGGCCAACGTCCTGACTTTC. The chain carries TRBV12-3 or TRBV12-4 and TRBJ2-6; D may match TRBD1 or TRBD2 (5 bases each). The CDR3 totals 18 residues. V was shortened by 3 bases and J by 0 bases, with 15 bases between the two germline ends.

This clonotype was seen a handful of times. This rearrangement joins TRBV27 to TRBJ2-7, with 11 bases identical to TRBD2. Germline CDR1 and CDR2: MNHEY and SMNVEV (reference sequence). With V trimmed by 5 bases and J by 3 bases, 9 bases remained unmatched. The CDR3 loop spans 16 amino acids. The DNA of the CDR3 is TGTGCCAGCAGTCCCCTAGGTACTAGCGGGGGCTACGAGCAGTACTTC. Its translation is CASSPLGTSGGYEQYF.

This chain connects TRBV5-1 to TRBJ2-7, with TRBD1 matching 9 bases. Unmatched junction bases numbered 15, after V lost 4 bases and J lost 1 base. Germline lookup yields CDR1 SGHRS and CDR2 YFSETQ. The CDR3 runs to 18 residues. The CDR3 region is CASSPGSLATGGSYEQYF. The CDR3, as DNA: TGCGCCAGCAGCCCGGGAAGCCTCGCGACAGGGGGTTCCTACGAGCAGTACTTC.

This clonotype turned up a few times. The V gene is TRBV14, the J gene TRBJ2-4, with unresolved D. CDR1 and CDR2 from the germline V gene are SGHDN and FVKESK. The CDR3 extends over 15 amino acids. The V and J ends lost 1 base and 1 base respectively, with 8 bases between them. Here the CDR3 reads CASSQAFQAKNIQYF. CDR3 DNA sequence: TGTGCCAGCAGCCAAGCCTTCCAGGCCAAAAACATTCAGTACTTC. Full variable domain (rest looked up from reference TRBV14 and TRBJ2-4): EAGVTQFPSHSVIEKGQTVTLRCDPISGHDNLYWYRRVMGKEIKFLLHFVKESKQDESGMPNNRFLAERTGGTYSTLKVQPAELEDSGVYFCASSQAFQAKNIQYFGAGTRLSVL.

This sequence joins TRBV19 and TRBJ2-7; 10 positions agree with TRBD1. The CDR3 sequence is 14 residues long. Germline lookup yields CDR1 LNHDA and CDR2 SQIVND (reference sequence). J lost 6 bases, V lost 5 bases, and 7 bases had no gene match. This CDR3 reads CASSPDRGSREQYF. The CDR3 DNA reads as TGTGCCAGTAGTCCGGACAGGGGGTCCCGCGAGCAGTACTTC.

This clonotype was counted between two and nine times. The chain uses TRBV27 and TRBJ2-7; D uncertain. Germline-derived CDR1 and CDR2 are MNHEY and SMNVEV (reference sequence). V gave up 7 bases and J gave up 3 bases, with 16 bases separating them. The CDR3 totals 14 residues. The CDR3 protein is CASMPTGQRYEQYF. DNA of the CDR3: TGTGCCAGCATGCCTACGGGCCAACGCTACGAGCAGTACTTC.

This clonotype was seen a handful of times. The V and J genes are TRBV10-2 and TRBJ2-1; 8 bases match TRBD2. With 3 bases clipped from V and 0 bases from J, the junction kept 7 bases outside the gene matches. The CDR3 runs to 17 residues. Germline values: CDR1 WSHSY, CDR2 SAAADI. The CDR3 is CASSENPAGVSYNEQFF. The DNA for the CDR3 is TGCGCCAGCAGTGAAAATCCAGCGGGGGTCTCCTACAATGAGCAGTTCTTC.

The table lists this clonotype with many counts. The chain employs TRBV12-3 or TRBV12-4 and TRBJ1-1; 7 bases are a match to TRBD1. V lost 5 bases, J lost 5 bases, and 5 bases stayed unmatched. The CDR3 contains 13 residues. The CDR3: CASSLNRGTEAFF. The CDR3 DNA reads as TGTGCCAGCAGTCTTAACAGGGGTACTGAAGCTTTCTTT.

Ten or more counts support this clonotype. The chain couples TRBV2 to TRBJ2-5; 8 nucleotides match TRBD1. V was pared by 10 bases and J by 2 bases, with 6 bases of the junction left unmatched. The CDR3 runs 13 residues. Per germline, CDR1 SNHLY and CDR2 FYNNEI. CDR3 region: CATIDRGQETQYF. For the CDR3, the DNA is TGTGCCACCATAGACAGGGGTCAAGAGACCCAGTACTTC.

The rearrangement links TRBV6-4 to TRBJ2-1, with TRBD2 identical over 7 bases. With 0 bases clipped from V and 0 bases from J, the junction kept 8 bases outside the gene matches. The CDR3 extends over 18 amino acids. The V gene's germline CDR1 is MRHNA and CDR2 SNTAGT. CDR3 loop: CASSDSIAGVSSYNEQFF. In nucleotides, the CDR3 is TGTGCCAGCAGTGACTCGATTGCGGGGGTGAGCTCCTACAATGAGCAGTTCTTC.

This clonotype was found a few times. CDR3 DNA sequence: TGTGCCAGCACAGGGTGGGATACGCAGTATTTT. Its protein is CASTGWDTQYF. The chain carries TRBV5-6 and TRBJ2-3; D perhaps matches TRBD1 (5 bases). Germline assignment: CDR1 SGHDT and CDR2 YYEEEE. Between the trimmed V and J ends, which lost 6 bases and 6 bases, there was a span of 8 bases. The CDR3 covers 11 residues. The variable domain in full, with the rest retrieved from reference TRBV5-6 and TRBJ2-3, is DAGVTQSPTHLIKTRGQQVTLRCSPKSGHDTVSWYQQALGQGPQFIFQYYEEEERQRGNFPDRFSGHQFPNYSSELNVNALLLGDSALYLCASTGWDTQYFGPGTRLTVL.

The chain links TRBV12-3 or TRBV12-4 to TRBJ2-1; TRBD2 matches at 7 bases. The V gene end was trimmed by 1 base and the J gene end by 5 bases; junction bases not matched to a gene: 5. The CDR3 is made up of 15 amino acids. The CDR3 sequence is CASSLGAGRNNEQFF. Written as DNA, the CDR3 is TGTGCCAGCAGTTTAGGAGCGGGGCGGAACAATGAGCAGTTCTTC.

The table lists this clonotype with a few counts. Germline and junction disagree at one end, which may indicate a read error. The chain uses TRBV10-3 and TRBJ2-4; possibly TRBD1 for D (5 bases). CDR1 ENHRY and CDR2 SYGVKD come from the germline V gene. CDR3 length: 14 residues. The CDR3 loop reads CAISDNKKTANLIF. In nucleotides, the CDR3 is TGTGCCATCAGTGATAACAAGAAGACAGCCAACCTAATTTTC.

CDR3 protein: CASSELGQGAGNEQFF. The DNA of the CDR3 is TGCGCCAGCAGCGAGCTCGGACAGGGGGCAGGCAATGAGCAGTTCTTC. The V and J genes are TRBV5-1 and TRBJ2-1, with TRBD1 matching over 11 bases. CDR1 and CDR2 (germline): SGHRS, YFSETQ. The CDR3 totals 16 residues. The trim removed 4 bases at V and 6 bases at J, leaving 9 bases unmatched.

The genes are TRBV18 and TRBJ2-7; D not resolved. V lost 0 bases to trimming and J lost 1 base, with 4 bases between them. This CDR3 is built from 13 residues. Germline V lookup: CDR1 KGHSH, CDR2 LQKENI. The CDR3 loop reads CASSPPESYEQYF. CDR3 DNA sequence: TGTGCCAGCTCACCACCGGAGTCCTACGAGCAGTACTTC.